Listed below are T cell receptor beta chains from one sample, sequenced in a study of T cells in Graves' hyperthyroidism and ophthalmopathy. TCRdb re-called the multiplex PCR reads with MiXCR, one entry per CDR3 protein. This sample has more than 550,000 distinct CDR3 sequences; around 15% occur once, and the top ten carry around 15%. Sequences were obtained from blood. The receptors here all came from a man aged 50 to 59 with Graves' hyperthyroidism. Each CDR3 is given with its conserved first and last residue. The D gene is left open where the match is weak. Clone size is shown for a subset of rows, as once, few, many or a class of expanded clone.

>TRBD1|TRBJ1-1|TRBV18|.
CASSPPGTGATEAFF
TGTGCCAGCTCACCGCCCGGGACAGGGGCCACTGAAGCTTTCTTT
>.|TRBJ1-6|TRBV7-9|.
CASSSFQGTSSPLHF
TGTGCCAGCAGCTCCTTTCAGGGGACAAGTTCACCCCTCCACTTT
>TRBD2|TRBJ2-1|TRBV7-3|few
CASSLSPSGSSYNEQFF
TGTGCCAGCAGCTTATCGCCTAGCGGGTCCTCCTACAATGAGCAGTTCTTC
>.|TRBJ1-1|TRBV30|many
CAWSVGRRGTEAFF
TGTGCCTGGAGTGTCGGGAGACGAGGCACTGAAGCTTTCTTT
>.|TRBJ2-2|TRBV6-5|few
CASRFDAVGELFF
TGTGCCAGCCGTTTTGACGCAGTCGGGGAGCTGTTTTTT
>.|TRBJ1-1|TRBV5-1|many
CASSFWDTLGTEAFF
TGCGCCAGCAGCTTTTGGGACACCCTGGGCACTGAAGCTTTCTTT
>TRBD1|TRBJ2-5|TRBV7-2|few
CASSLFPEQGRLVETQYF
TGTGCCAGCAGCTTATTCCCGGAACAGGGGAGACTCGTGGAGACCCAGTACTTC
>TRBD2|TRBJ2-3|TRBV9|few
CASSVTSGIGTDTQYF
TGTGCCAGCAGCGTGACTAGCGGGATCGGCACAGATACGCAGTATTTT
>.|TRBJ2-1|TRBV19|.
CASSIAGPYNEQFF
TGTGCCAGTAGTATAGCGGGGCCCTACAATGAGCAGTTCTTC
>.|TRBJ1-5|TRBV2|many
CASSEVWGNQPQHF
TGTGCCAGCAGTGAAGTTTGGGGAAATCAGCCCCAGCATTTT
>TRBD1|TRBJ2-7|TRBV11-2|many
CASSAFPGQGDYEQYF
TGTGCCAGCAGCGCGTTCCCGGGACAGGGAGACTACGAGCAGTACTTC
>TRBD1|TRBJ2-7|TRBV12-3/TRBV12-4|.
CASGGSGGAYEQYF
TGTGCCAGCGGTGGTTCAGGGGGCGCGTACGAGCAGTACTTC
>.|TRBJ1-5|TRBV6-2/TRBV6-3|many
CASSYSGRELFSNQPQHF
TGTGCCAGCAGTTACTCGGGCAGGGAACTATTTAGCAATCAGCCCCAGCATTTT
>TRBD1|TRBJ2-7|TRBV5-1|many
CASSISGGAYEQYF
TGCGCCAGCAGCATTTCAGGGGGCGCCTACGAGCAGTACTTC
>.|TRBJ2-7|TRBV10-2|.
CASRFSPSYEQYF
TGCGCCAGCAGGTTTTCCCCCTCCTACGAGCAGTACTTC
>.|TRBJ2-1|TRBV5-5|.
CASNNNEQFF
TGTGCCAGCAACAACAATGAGCAGTTCTTC
>TRBD1|TRBJ2-7|TRBV20-1|few
CSARNDRGTYEQYF
TGCAGTGCTAGAAACGACAGGGGCACCTACGAGCAGTACTTC
>TRBD1|TRBJ1-1|TRBV12-5|many
CASGQQGATEAFF
TGTGCTAGTGGCCAACAGGGGGCCACTGAAGCTTTCTTT
>TRBD1|TRBJ2-3|TRBV7-2|many
CASSSHKTTGEDTQYF
TGTGCCAGCAGCTCCCATAAGACGACAGGGGAAGATACGCAGTATTTT
>.|TRBJ2-5|TRBV24-1|.
CATSDRRGGLETQYF
TGTGCCACCAGTGACCGGAGGGGGGGGCTTGAGACCCAGTACTTC
>.|TRBJ1-5|TRBV5-1|.
CASSSLGGNQPQHF
TGCGCCAGCAGCTCTCTCGGCGGCAATCAGCCCCAGCATTTT
>TRBD2|TRBJ2-7|TRBV2|many
CASSVASGRVDEQYF
TGTGCCAGCAGTGTTGCTAGCGGGAGAGTTGACGAGCAGTACTTC
>.|TRBJ1-5|TRBV6-1|few
CASSETLDPSNQPQHF
TGTGCCAGCAGTGAAACTCTGGATCCTAGCAATCAGCCCCAGCATTTT
>TRBD1|TRBJ1-5|TRBV20-1|many
CSARTGGEGQPQHF
TGCAGTGCTCGCACAGGGGGCGAAGGGCAGCCCCAGCATTTT
>.|TRBJ1-1|TRBV19|.
CASTEGVENTEAFF
TGTGCCAGTACCGAGGGGGTGGAGAACACTGAAGCTTTCTTT
>.|TRBJ2-3|TRBV7-2|many
CASSLRLRDTQYF
TGTGCCAGCAGCCTCCGCCTTCGAGATACGCAGTATTTT
>.|TRBJ2-2|TRBV6-1|.
CASTEAINTGELFF
TGTGCCAGCACTGAGGCCATTAACACCGGGGAGCTGTTTTTT
>.|TRBJ1-6|TRBV7-6|many
CASSVSPASYNSPLHF
TGTGCCAGCAGCGTAAGTCCGGCCTCCTATAATTCACCCCTCCACTTT
>.|TRBJ2-1|TRBV27|.
CASNHPPNEQFF
TGTGCCAGCAACCACCCCCCCAATGAGCAGTTCTTC
>.|TRBJ2-2|TRBV6-2/TRBV6-3|few
CASSYIQVKATGELFF
TGTGCCAGCAGTTACATCCAGGTTAAAGCCACCGGGGAGCTGTTTTTT
>TRBD2|TRBJ2-1|TRBV7-6|.
CASSLRLAEGNEQFF
TGTGCCAGCAGTCTCCGACTAGCGGAAGGCAATGAGCAGTTCTTC
>TRBD1|TRBJ1-4|TRBV7-8|.
CASSSGTGGHEKLFF
TGTGCCAGCAGCTCCGGGACAGGGGGTCATGAAAAACTGTTTTTT
>TRBD1|TRBJ1-5|TRBV7-8|.
CASSWDRRRSNQPQHF
TGTGCCAGCAGCTGGGACAGAAGGAGGAGCAATCAGCCCCAGCATTTT
>.|TRBJ1-1|TRBV18|many
CASSPGAGMNTEAFF
TGTGCCAGCTCACCAGGTGCAGGAATGAACACTGAAGCTTTCTTT
>.|TRBJ2-7|TRBV5-1|.
CASSLEGLSSYEQYF
TGCGCCAGCAGCTTGGAAGGATTAAGCTCCTACGAGCAGTACTTC
>TRBD1|TRBJ2-7|TRBV6-1|few
CASSEEGVTGAYEQYF
TGTGCCAGCAGTGAAGAAGGAGTGACAGGGGCCTACGAGCAGTACTTC
>.|TRBJ2-7|TRBV10-3|many
CATVRETIYEQYF
TGTGCCACCGTGCGCGAGACAATCTACGAGCAGTACTTC
>.|TRBJ2-1|TRBV19|many
CASSPDGGVYNEQFF
TGTGCCAGTAGTCCGGACGGAGGAGTCTACAATGAGCAGTTCTTC
>.|TRBJ1-1|TRBV7-2|.
CASSPQWKGMNTEAFF
TGTGCCAGCAGCCCACAATGGAAGGGCATGAACACTGAAGCTTTCTTT
>.|TRBJ1-6|TRBV12-3/TRBV12-4|many
CASNTQGDSYNSPLHF
TGTGCCAGCAATACTCAGGGTGACTCCTATAATTCACCCCTCCACTTT
>TRBD2|TRBJ2-1|TRBV5-1|.
CASEGTSGTTGYNEQFF
TGCGCCAGCGAGGGAACTAGCGGGACCACGGGCTACAATGAGCAGTTCTTC
>.|TRBJ1-6|TRBV2|many
CASRAGLDNSPLHF
TGTGCCAGCAGGGCAGGGCTAGATAATTCACCCCTCCACTTT
>TRBD1|TRBJ1-2|TRBV20-1|many
CSARTRDSGYFSYGYTF
TGCAGTGCTAGGACGAGGGACAGCGGATATTTTTCCTATGGCTACACCTTC
>TRBD2|TRBJ2-2|TRBV5-1|.
CASSSLAGEVGELFF
TGCGCCAGCAGCTCTTTAGCGGGAGAGGTCGGGGAGCTGTTTTTT
>.|TRBJ1-1|TRBV7-2|many
CASSSRSGTTEAFF
TGTGCCAGCAGCTCCAGGTCAGGGACCACTGAAGCTTTCTTT
>TRBD2|TRBJ2-5|TRBV11-2|many
CASSSSFREGRLGETQYF
TGTGCCAGCAGCTCGAGCTTTCGGGAGGGCCGTTTGGGTGAGACCCAGTACTTC
>.|TRBJ2-5|TRBV27|many
CASSSRDRIQETQYF
TGTGCCAGCAGTTCCCGGGACCGAATACAAGAGACCCAGTACTTC
>TRBD1|TRBJ1-2|TRBV7-9|many
CASSLRDRVSNGYTF
TGTGCCAGCAGCTTACGGGACAGGGTTTCAAACGGCTACACCTTC
>.|TRBJ2-5|TRBV9|many
CASGLGSRDLQETQYF
TGTGCCAGCGGGTTGGGATCGCGGGACTTACAAGAGACCCAGTACTTC
>TRBD1|TRBJ2-5|TRBV20-1|few
CSTGQGRETQYF
TGCAGTACAGGACAGGGAAGAGAGACCCAGTACTTC
>.|TRBJ1-4|TRBV28|many
CASHLGARGEKLFF
TGTGCCAGCCACCTGGGGGCGCGAGGTGAAAAACTGTTTTTT
>.|TRBJ2-1|TRBV12-3/TRBV12-4|few
CASQDGYNEQFF
TGTGCCAGCCAAGACGGATACAATGAGCAGTTCTTC
>TRBD2|TRBJ2-1|TRBV20-1|.
CSAVRSGNNEQFF
TGCAGTGCTGTTAGGAGCGGGAACAATGAGCAGTTCTTC
>.|TRBJ1-1|TRBV19|few
CASSPLGTPVTEAFF
TGTGCCAGTAGTCCCTTAGGGACACCCGTTACTGAAGCTTTCTTT